This TCR beta chain derives from a study of blood T cell repertoires in COVID-19. Study information: The United States, Italy and Spain were the sources of the acute and convalescent COVID-19 samples. PBMCs, B-cell-depleted T cells, or T cells provided the cDNA or gDNA that made up the material.

CDR3 size: 18 residues. V gave up 11 bases and J gave up 4 bases; unmatched junction bases: 17. Germline V gene sequence: CDR1 SNHLY, CDR2 FYNNEI. In the authors' workflow: Amplification of reference gene primers was used by the study to estimate nucleated cell counts. The data were produced by immunoSEQ multiplex PCR, yet TCRdb's version contains in-frame clones alone and is incomplete. The V and J calls and clone size were taken over from that table, and D and trimming were inferred from the DNA. The profile shows some 67,000 clones, around 86% of them singletons. This TCR was sampled from a man aged 45-65 years with active COVID-19. The V gene is TRBV2, the J gene TRBJ2-2, with 12 bases matching TRBD2. Sequenced: peripheral blood. The CDR3 bases are TGTGCCTCCAGGAGGCTAGCGGGAGGGCCGGCATCCACCGGGGAGCTGTTTTTT. This codes for CASRRLAGGPASTGELFF.